Listed below are T cell receptor beta chains from one sample, sequenced in a study of identical twins. TCRdb itself ran the 5' RACE reads through MiXCR, one entry per CDR3 protein. The sample holds 520,000 or so distinct CDR3 sequences, 22% seen once. These same records also appear under a second study, on T cells expressing NK-cell markers.

Sequencing was done on a sample of CD4+ T cells sorted from blood. These receptors were collected from a woman under 30 in good health. Each CDR3 is given with its conserved first and last residue. Fields, in order: J gene, clone size, D gene, V gene, CDR3 DNA, CDR3 protein. The D gene is left open where the match is weak. For some rows the clone size is stated as once, few or many, or as a class when expanded; others skip it.

TRBJ2-5 NA TRBD2 TRBV7-3 TGTGCCAGCAGCTTAATGCCGGGACTAGCGGGGACGAATCAAGAGACCCAGTACTTC CASSLMPGLAGTNQETQYF
TRBJ2-4 NA NA TRBV9 TGTGCCAGCAGTGGTGAGGACATTCAGTACTTC CASSGEDIQYF
TRBJ2-3 NA TRBD2 TRBV20-1 TGCAGTGTCCGAGAGTTGGGGGGGGGCACAGATACGCAGTATTTT CSVRELGGGTDTQYF
TRBJ2-1 NA NA TRBV20-1 TGCAGTGCTAGAGAATTCACTAGCCACAATGAGCAGTTCTTC CSAREFTSHNEQFF
TRBJ2-1 NA TRBD2 TRBV5-5 TGTGCCAGCAGCTTTGAAACTAGCGGGATTAATGAGCAGTTCTTC CASSFETSGINEQFF
TRBJ2-2 NA NA TRBV27 TGTGCCAGCAGGCTACAGGGCTCCGGGGAGCTGTTTTTT CASRLQGSGELFF
TRBJ2-3 NA TRBD2 TRBV12-3/TRBV12-4 TGTGCCAGCAGACGGACTAGCGGGAGCACAGATACGCAGTATTTT CASRRTSGSTDTQYF
TRBJ2-1 NA NA TRBV20-1 TGCAGTGTTATCCCTCCAGCGGCCTACAATGAGCAGTTCTTC CSVIPPAAYNEQFF
TRBJ2-1 NA TRBD2 TRBV5-6 TGTGCCAGCAGCCCACAATCTCCTAGGGGACTAGCGGGAGACACCTACAATGAGCAGTTCTTC CASSPQSPRGLAGDTYNEQFF
TRBJ2-2 NA TRBD1 TRBV24-1 TGTGCCACCGCGGACAGGCAAACGAACACCGGGGAGCTGTTTTTT CATADRQTNTGELFF
TRBJ1-1 many TRBD1 TRBV5-6 TGTGCCAGCAGCAGCGCTCCAGGGGGCAGGAACACTGAAGCTTTCTTT CASSSAPGGRNTEAFF
TRBJ2-4 NA NA TRBV12-3/TRBV12-4 TGTGCCAGCAGTTTAGCGGTGGGGGCCAAAAACATTCAGTACTTC CASSLAVGAKNIQYF
TRBJ1-1 once NA TRBV20-1 TGCAGTGCTAGCCTTGTAGAAAACACTGAAGCTTTCTTT CSASLVENTEAFF
TRBJ2-3 NA NA TRBV27 TGTGCCAGCAAGGCCCAGGTCCGAGATACGCAGTATTTT CASKAQVRDTQYF
TRBJ2-5 few TRBD2 TRBV20-1 TGCAGTACGACTGCAGCGGGAGGGTCGGGGACCCAGTACTTC CSTTAAGGSGTQYF
TRBJ1-6 NA NA TRBV15 TGTGCCACCAGCAGAGACAGGGTAGATTCACCCCTCCACTTT CATSRDRVDSPLHF
TRBJ1-3 NA NA TRBV10-3 TGTGCCATCAGTGAGTTAGGTGGACAGTGGAGCTCTGGAAACACCATATATTTT CAISELGGQWSSGNTIYF
TRBJ2-5 once TRBD1 TRBV20-1 TGCAGTGCTAGAGTTAGGACAGGGATAATAGAGACCCAGTACTTC CSARVRTGIIETQYF
TRBJ2-3 few NA TRBV20-1 TGCAGTGCTAGGTCGGTTCATAGCACAGATACGCAGTATTTT CSARSVHSTDTQYF
TRBJ2-7 few TRBD2 TRBV18 TGTGCCAGCTCACCTAATGGGGGGGAGGACGAGCAGTACTTC CASSPNGGEDEQYF
TRBJ2-4 NA TRBD1 TRBV7-2 TGTGCCAGCAGCTTAGCGGCAGGGGGCGCGGGTAGTTCCAAAAACATTCAGTACTTC CASSLAAGGAGSSKNIQYF
TRBJ2-1 NA NA TRBV5-1 TGCGCCAGCAGCTCCATGGGGGGGGGGCGGTCCTACAATGAGCAGTTCTTC CASSSMGGGRSYNEQFF
TRBJ2-7 few TRBD2 TRBV15 TGTGCCACCAGCAAAGGGACTAGCGGGGTCTCCTACGAGCAGTACTTC CATSKGTSGVSYEQYF
TRBJ2-1 NA TRBD2 TRBV2 TGTGCCAGCAGGACCGCTAGCGGGGGGTTGAAATTCTTC CASRTASGGLKFF
TRBJ2-5 NA TRBD2 TRBV7-2 TGTGCCAGCGGCCCAAGGACGGGGGGATCGGAGACCCAGTACTTC CASGPRTGGSETQYF
TRBJ2-5 NA NA TRBV20-1 TGCAGTGCTAGCCCCCAGGGTATCCGGGAGACCCAGTACTTC CSASPQGIRETQYF
TRBJ1-5 few NA TRBV5-1 TGCGCCAGCAGCTTGGGTGGGGGTGATCAGCCCCAGCATTTT CASSLGGGDQPQHF
TRBJ1-2 NA NA TRBV29-1 TGCAGCGTTGTTAGCCAGAACGGGGATGGCTACACCTTC CSVVSQNGDGYTF
TRBJ2-5 NA NA TRBV5-1 TGCGCCAGCAGCCCCCTGGGGATCCAAGAGACCCAGTACTTC CASSPLGIQETQYF
TRBJ2-4 NA TRBD1 TRBV10-3 TGTGCCATCAGTCAGGGGGAGACCAAAAACATTCAGTACTTC CAISQGETKNIQYF
TRBJ1-3 NA NA TRBV20-1 TGCAGTGCCCTGGACAACGGAAACACCATATATTTT CSALDNGNTIYF
TRBJ1-2 NA TRBD1 TRBV13 TGTGCCAGCAGCCCACTAAGACAGGGGAAGATCAAGGATGGCTACACCTTC CASSPLRQGKIKDGYTF
TRBJ2-7 NA NA TRBV27 TGTGCCAGCAGTCTCCGCCGAGCCTACGAGCAGTACTTC CASSLRRAYEQYF
TRBJ2-7 NA NA TRBV6-5 TGTGCCAGCAGTTACTTACACCCAGGAAACGAGCAGTACTTC CASSYLHPGNEQYF
TRBJ2-7 few NA TRBV7-9 TGTGCCAGCAGCTTAGTGTCCGGCAGAGGCTACGAGCAGTACTTC CASSLVSGRGYEQYF
TRBJ1-2 few NA TRBV5-5 TGTGCCAGCAGTGGAGGAATAATCAACTATGGCTACACCTTC CASSGGIINYGYTF
TRBJ1-6 few NA TRBV5-1 TGCGCCAGCAGCTTGGGACAGGAACATTCACCCCTCCACTTT CASSLGQEHSPLHF
TRBJ1-1 NA NA TRBV9 TGTGCCAGCAGCGTAGCTGGGAGAGGAGAAGCTTTCTTT CASSVAGRGEAFF
TRBJ2-7 few TRBD1 TRBV5-1 TGCGCCAGCAGCTGGAGCCCAGGGGGCTACGAGCAGTACTTC CASSWSPGGYEQYF
TRBJ2-5 few NA TRBV5-1 TGCGCCAGCAGCTTGGCCCCAGGACAACTCCAAGAGACCCAGTACTTC CASSLAPGQLQETQYF
TRBJ2-7 few NA TRBV20-1 TGCAGTGCTAGCGTCAGGACGAGCTCCTACGAGCAGTACTTC CSASVRTSSYEQYF
TRBJ1-4 few TRBD1 TRBV19 TGTGCCAGTACCAGACAGGGGTGGACTAATGAAAAACTGTTTTTT CASTRQGWTNEKLFF
TRBJ2-7 NA NA TRBV11-3 TGTGCCAGCAGCTCACAATACTTCTACGAGCAGTACTTC CASSSQYFYEQYF
TRBJ2-7 NA NA TRBV12-3/TRBV12-4 TGTGCCAGCGGTCGAGGGGGGGATAGCACCTACGAGCAGTACTTC CASGRGGDSTYEQYF
TRBJ2-7 NA NA TRBV12-3/TRBV12-4 TGTGCCAGCAGTTTGGTGAGCTTCGAGCAGTACTTC CASSLVSFEQYF
TRBJ2-3 few TRBD1 TRBV5-1 TGCGCCAGCAGCTTATCGGATCAGACAGGACAGGATTTT CASSLSDQTGQDF
TRBJ1-1 NA NA TRBV10-3 TGTGCCATCAAGACCGGGGGAGGCACTGAAGCTTTCTTT CAIKTGGGTEAFF
TRBJ1-1 few TRBD1 TRBV7-9 TGTGCCAGCAGCTTAGGGACAGGGGCGAACACTGAAGCTTTCTTT CASSLGTGANTEAFF
TRBJ1-5 NA TRBD1 TRBV2 TGTGCCAGCAGGGACAGGGGATATCAGCCCCAGCATTTT CASRDRGYQPQHF
TRBJ2-7 once TRBD1 TRBV25-1 TGTGCCAGCATACCGGGACAGGTAGGCGGTGAGCAGTACTTC CASIPGQVGGEQYF
TRBJ2-3 NA TRBD1 TRBV4-2 TGTGCCAGCAGGCGGACCGGACAGGGGTTGACAGATACGCAGTATTTT CASRRTGQGLTDTQYF
TRBJ2-7 few TRBD2 TRBV6-5 TGTGCCAGCAGTTTCGGACTAGGCAACTACGAGCAGTACTTC CASSFGLGNYEQYF
TRBJ1-1 many NA TRBV18 TGTGCCAGCTCACCCGAAGGGGGAGGTGAAGCTTTCTTT CASSPEGGGEAFF
TRBJ1-5 NA NA TRBV7-2 TGTGCCAGCAGCTTAGCGGGGGCGCGGAGGCAGCCCCAGCATTTT CASSLAGARRQPQHF